This TCR beta chain was captured by sequencing in a study of blood T cell repertoires in COVID-19. Profiling relied on immunoSEQ multiplex PCR, and the TCRdb table lists in-frame clones only, not all of them. The table records fewer than 500,000 clones, around nine tenths of them present only once. Material for sequencing was PBMCs or T cells enriched from blood (not recorded which). The source of this sequence is a woman between 18 and 29 years old with acute COVID-19.

The CDR3 is CASSVTSGDAYEQYF. The CDR3 region has the DNA TGTGCCAGCAGCGTGACTAGCGGGGATGCCTACGAGCAGTACTTC. The chain is built from TRBV7-2 and TRBJ2-7; 11 bases line up with TRBD2. CDR3 length: 15 amino acids. V gave up 5 bases and J gave up 2 bases; unmatched junction bases: 5. CDR1 is SGHTA, CDR2 FQGNSA, per germline.